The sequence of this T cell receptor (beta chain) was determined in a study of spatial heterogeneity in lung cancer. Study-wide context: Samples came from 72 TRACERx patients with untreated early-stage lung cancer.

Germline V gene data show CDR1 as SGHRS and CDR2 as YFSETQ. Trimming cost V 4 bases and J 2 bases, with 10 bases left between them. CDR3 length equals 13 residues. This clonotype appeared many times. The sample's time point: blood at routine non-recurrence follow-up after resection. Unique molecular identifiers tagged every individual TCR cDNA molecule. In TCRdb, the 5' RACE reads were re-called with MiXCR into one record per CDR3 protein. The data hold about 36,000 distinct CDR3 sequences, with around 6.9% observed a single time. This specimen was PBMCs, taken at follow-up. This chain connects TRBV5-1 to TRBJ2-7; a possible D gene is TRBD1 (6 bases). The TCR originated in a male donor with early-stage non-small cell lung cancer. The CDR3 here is CASSRPGAYEQYF. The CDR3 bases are TGCGCCAGCAGCCGTCCAGGGGCCTACGAGCAGTACTTC.